This TCR beta chain was sequenced for a study of T cell responses to AZD1222 COVID-19 vaccine. Study-wide results and caveats: Once two AZD1222 doses were given, Spike-specific TCR breadth and depth went up.

On this clone itself: Its antigen is unidentified.

The table came from immunoSEQ multiplex PCR; TCRdb's copy has only in-frame clones and leaves some out. Of nearly 95,000 clones listed, around 91% are singletons. This specimen consisted of peripheral blood, obtained on day 0 of AZD1222 vaccination. The TCR comes from an adult in good health.

CDR3 amino acids: CASSQGSTRGPTDTQYF. Written as DNA, the CDR3 is TGCGCCAGCAGCCAAGGGTCAACGAGGGGCCCCACAGATACGCAGTATTTT. The chain links TRBV4-1 to TRBJ2-3; the D gene could be TRBD1 or TRBD2 (5 bases each). Per the germline V gene, CDR1 is MGHRA and CDR2 is YSYEKL. V lost 1 base and J 2 bases, leaving 16 bases between the germline ends. The CDR3 is made up of 17 amino acids.